Listed below are T cell receptor beta chains from one sample, sequenced in a study of beta chain features in type 1 diabetes. Assay used: immunoSEQ multiplex PCR; TCRdb lists only in-frame clones, some missing. The sample has around 430,000 clones; about 30% are singletons. Specimen: naive CD4+ T cells from blood. These TCRs come from a man aged 18 to 35 in good health. The conserved cysteine and the conserved F or W are not part of the CDR3 here. Each record gives: V gene, J gene, CDR3 protein.

>TRBV7-9|TRBJ2-3
ASSLDRTATDTQY
>TRBV29-1|TRBJ2-2
SVIKPFTGELF
>TRBV10-3|TRBJ2-5
AISDSGVETQY
>TRBV30|.
AGDHSYEQY
>TRBV5-4|TRBJ2-5
ASSLRETQY
>TRBV14|TRBJ1-1
ASSQAGGLMNTEAF
>TRBV6-6|TRBJ2-6
ASDRPDSGANVLT
>TRBV25-1|TRBJ2-7
ASSDSGLAGIYEQY
>TRBV12-5|TRBJ2-1
ASDFQGSEQF
>TRBV10-3|TRBJ2-2
AISEGSADTGELF
>TRBV19|TRBJ1-2
ASIGTGTYGYT
>TRBV7-8|TRBJ2-7
ASSFDRLYEQY
>TRBV4-2|TRBJ2-4
ASSHPRARQY
>TRBV13|TRBJ2-7
ASSHGGEGSGIYEQY
>TRBV29-1|TRBJ2-1
SVGGVYYNEQF
>TRBV27|TRBJ2-3
ASSSTGGRDTQY
>TRBV6-5|TRBJ2-1
ASSVRVGEQF
>TRBV6-6|TRBJ2-3
ASNLGGAYTQY
>TRBV18|TRBJ2-3
ASSPSQGRADTQY
>TRBV30|TRBJ2-7
AWAGTSGAPD
>TRBV5-4|TRBJ1-1
ASSKPAGTPEAF
>TRBV4-1|TRBJ2-1
ASSLAGVYNEQF